This T cell receptor (beta chain) originates from a study of blood T cell repertoires in COVID-19. At the level of the study: Samples came from the United States, Italy and Spain, spanning acute and convalescent COVID-19.

Enrollment of patients from Seattle took place during active infection, with longitudinal follow-up. In the source study's methods: The authors estimated nucleated cell counts from reference gene primer amplification. Repertoires were generated with immunoSEQ multiplex PCR, while TCRdb's copy carries only in-frame clones and drops some. The DNA gave D and trimming, while V, J and clone size come from that table. The table has some 64,000 clones, roughly 78% seen once. CDR1 SGDLS and CDR2 YYNGEE come from the germline V gene. V lost 4 bases, J lost 7 bases, and 11 bases stayed unmatched. This CDR3 region has 15 residues.

Sequencing was carried out using peripheral blood. This clonotype was obtained from a man between 60 and 75 years old with COVID-19, enrolled during active disease. The V gene is TRBV9, the J gene TRBJ2-1; 7 bases fit TRBD2. The CDR3 sequence: CASSLGLADGNEQFF. In DNA, the CDR3 is TGTGCCAGCAGCCTCGGGCTAGCGGACGGAAATGAGCAGTTCTTC.